This T cell receptor (beta chain) emerged from a study of blood T cell repertoires in COVID-19. Trimming pared 3 bases from V and 5 bases from J, leaving 6 bases between. Germline lookup yields CDR1 KGHDR and CDR2 SFDVKD. The CDR3 spans 13 residues. Some clones are missing from TCRdb's copy, which holds only in-frame ones; the method was immunoSEQ multiplex PCR. The sample holds fewer than 50,000 clones, around 90% seen once. The clonotype comes from a human donor in a cohort sampled during active COVID-19. Sequenced material: peripheral blood. The chain combines TRBV24-1 with TRBJ1-4; D gene uncertain. As DNA, the CDR3 is TGTGCCACCAGTGATACCACAAATGAAAAACTGTTTTTT. This encodes CATSDTTNEKLFF.